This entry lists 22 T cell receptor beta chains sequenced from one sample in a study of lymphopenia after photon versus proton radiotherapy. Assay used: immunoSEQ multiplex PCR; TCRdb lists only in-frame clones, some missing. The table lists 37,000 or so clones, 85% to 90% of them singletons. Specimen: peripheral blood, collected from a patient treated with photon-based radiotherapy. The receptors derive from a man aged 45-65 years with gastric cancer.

The CDR3 region is CSVEVTGPETQYF. In DNA form, the CDR3 reads TGCAGCGTTGAAGTGACTGGCCCAGAGACCCAGTACTTC. The chain uses TRBV29-1 and TRBJ2-5, with D hard to call. In germline, CDR1 is SQVTM, CDR2 ANQGSEA. Trimming left V 1 base short and J 4 bases short, with 10 bases between. CDR3 length: 13 amino acids.

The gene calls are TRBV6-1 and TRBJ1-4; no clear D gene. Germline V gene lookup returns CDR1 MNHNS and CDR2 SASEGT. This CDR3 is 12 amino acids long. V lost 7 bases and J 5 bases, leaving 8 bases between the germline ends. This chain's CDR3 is CASNEGNEKLFF. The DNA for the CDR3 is TGTGCCAGCAATGAGGGAAATGAAAAACTGTTTTTT.

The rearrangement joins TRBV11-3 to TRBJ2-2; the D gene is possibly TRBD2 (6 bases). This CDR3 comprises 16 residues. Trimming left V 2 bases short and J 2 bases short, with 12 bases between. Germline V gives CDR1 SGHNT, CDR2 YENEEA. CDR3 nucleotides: TGTGCCAGCAGCTTATTGGGGGGTTTTAACACCGGGGAGCTGTTTTTT. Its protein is CASSLLGGFNTGELFF.

The CDR3 loop reads CASSDREGPSYEQYF. The CDR3 nucleotides read TGTGCCAGTAGTGACAGAGAAGGACCCTCCTACGAGCAGTACTTC. This sequence joins TRBV19 and TRBJ2-5, with D possibly matching TRBD1 (5 bases). Near its end, the DNA agrees better with TRBJ2-7, so the J call may be wrong. The germline CDR1 and CDR2 sequences are LNHDA and SQIVND (reference sequence). The CDR3 consists of 15 residues.

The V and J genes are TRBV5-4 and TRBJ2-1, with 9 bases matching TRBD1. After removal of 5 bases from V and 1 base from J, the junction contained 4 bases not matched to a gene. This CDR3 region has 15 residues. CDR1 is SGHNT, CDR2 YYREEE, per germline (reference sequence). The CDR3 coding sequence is TGTGCCAGCAGGCAGACAGGGGGTTCCTACAATGAGCAGTTCTTC. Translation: CASRQTGGSYNEQFF.

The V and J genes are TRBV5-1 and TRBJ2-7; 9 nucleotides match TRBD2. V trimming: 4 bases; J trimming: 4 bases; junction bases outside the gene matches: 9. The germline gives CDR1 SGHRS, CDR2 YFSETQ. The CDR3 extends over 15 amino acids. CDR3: CASSPLAGVRYEQYF. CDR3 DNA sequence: TGCGCCAGCAGCCCATTAGCGGGAGTTAGGTACGAGCAGTACTTC. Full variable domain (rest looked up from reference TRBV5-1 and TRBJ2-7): KAGVTQTPRYLIKTRGQQVTLSCSPISGHRSVSWYQQTPGQGLQFLFEYFSETQRNKGNFPGRFSGRQFSNSRSEMNVSTLELGDSALYLCASSPLAGVRYEQYFGPGTRLTVT.

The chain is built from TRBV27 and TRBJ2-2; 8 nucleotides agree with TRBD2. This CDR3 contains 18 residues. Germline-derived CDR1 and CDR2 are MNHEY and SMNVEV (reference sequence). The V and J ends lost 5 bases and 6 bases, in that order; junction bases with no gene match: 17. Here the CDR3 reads CASSPQLTVAGKAGELFF. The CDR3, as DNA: TGTGCCAGCAGTCCCCAACTTACAGTAGCGGGAAAGGCCGGGGAGCTGTTTTTT.

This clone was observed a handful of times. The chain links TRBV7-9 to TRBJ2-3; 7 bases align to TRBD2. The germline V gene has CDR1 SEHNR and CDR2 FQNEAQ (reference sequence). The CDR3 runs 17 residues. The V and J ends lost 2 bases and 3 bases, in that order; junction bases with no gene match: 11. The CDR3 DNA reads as TGTGCCAGCAGCTTAAGGCGGGAGCCTCGAAGGACAGATACGCAGTATTTT. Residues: CASSLRREPRRTDTQYF.

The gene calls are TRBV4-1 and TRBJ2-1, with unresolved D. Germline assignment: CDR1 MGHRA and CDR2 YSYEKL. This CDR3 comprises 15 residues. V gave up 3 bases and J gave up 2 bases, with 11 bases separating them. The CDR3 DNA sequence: TGCGCCAGCAGCCATGAGGAGCTGCCCTACAATGAGCAGTTCTTC. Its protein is CASSHEELPYNEQFF.

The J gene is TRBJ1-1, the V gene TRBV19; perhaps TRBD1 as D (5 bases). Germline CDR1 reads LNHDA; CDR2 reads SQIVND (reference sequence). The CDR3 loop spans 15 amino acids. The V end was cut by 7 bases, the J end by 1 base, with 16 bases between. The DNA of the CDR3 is TGTGCCAGTATTAAACTCGGGGGGACGAACACTGAAGCTTTCTTT. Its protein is CASIKLGGTNTEAFF. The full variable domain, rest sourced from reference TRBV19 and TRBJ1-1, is DGGITQSPKYLFRKEGQNVTLSCEQNLNHDAMYWYRQDPGQGLRLIYYSQIVNDFQKGDIAEGYSVSREKKESFPLTVTSAQKNPTAFYLCASIKLGGTNTEAFFGQGTRLTVV.

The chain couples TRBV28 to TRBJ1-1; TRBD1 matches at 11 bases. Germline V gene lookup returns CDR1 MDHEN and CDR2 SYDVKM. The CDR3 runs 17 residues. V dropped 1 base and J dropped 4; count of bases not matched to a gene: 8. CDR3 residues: CASSLYGTGGEGTEAFF. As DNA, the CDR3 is TGTGCCAGCAGTTTATATGGGACAGGGGGGGAGGGCACTGAAGCTTTCTTT. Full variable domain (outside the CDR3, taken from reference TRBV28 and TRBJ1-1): DVKVTQSSRYLVKRTGEKVFLECVQDMDHENMFWYRQDPGLGLRLIYFSYDVKMKEKGDIPEGYSVSREKKERFSLILESASTNQTSMYLCASSLYGTGGEGTEAFFGQGTRLTVV.

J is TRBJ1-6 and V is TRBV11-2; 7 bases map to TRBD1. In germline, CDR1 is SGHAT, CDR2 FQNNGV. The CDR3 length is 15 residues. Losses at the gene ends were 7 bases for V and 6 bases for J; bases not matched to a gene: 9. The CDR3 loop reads CASNTGQAANSPLHF. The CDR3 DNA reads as TGTGCCAGCAATACCGGACAGGCCGCTAATTCACCCCTCCACTTT.

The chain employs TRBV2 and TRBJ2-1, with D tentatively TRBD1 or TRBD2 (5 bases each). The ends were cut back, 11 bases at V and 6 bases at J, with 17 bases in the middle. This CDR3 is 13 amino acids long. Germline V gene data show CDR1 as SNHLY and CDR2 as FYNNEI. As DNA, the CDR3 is TGTGCCTGGGGGACCCTCTCCCGCAATGAGCAGTTCTTC. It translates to CAWGTLSRNEQFF.

DNA of the CDR3: TGTGCCAGCAGCTTATTCCGCGAATCTACCGGGGAGCTGTTTTTT. It specifies CASSLFRESTGELFF. The rearrangement uses TRBV7-2 and TRBJ2-2; unclear D gene. CDR3 length: 15 amino acids. Between the trimmed V and J ends, which lost 2 bases and 5 bases, there was a span of 12 bases. The germline V gene has CDR1 SGHTA and CDR2 FQGNSA.

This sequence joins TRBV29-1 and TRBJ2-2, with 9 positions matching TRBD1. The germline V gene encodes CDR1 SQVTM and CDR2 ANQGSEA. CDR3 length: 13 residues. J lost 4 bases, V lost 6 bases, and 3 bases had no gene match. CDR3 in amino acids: CSVNRGPTGELFF. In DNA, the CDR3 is TGCAGCGTGAACAGGGGGCCCACCGGGGAGCTGTTTTTT.

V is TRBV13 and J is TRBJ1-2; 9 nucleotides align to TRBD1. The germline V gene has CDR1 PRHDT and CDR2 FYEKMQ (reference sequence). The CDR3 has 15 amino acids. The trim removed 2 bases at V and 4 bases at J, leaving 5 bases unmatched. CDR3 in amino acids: CASSLPGQGSYGYTF. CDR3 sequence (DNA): TGTGCCAGCAGCTTACCGGGACAGGGATCCTATGGCTACACCTTC.

For the CDR3, the DNA is TGTGCCAGCAGCGGAGGGGACAGTTATAGCAATCAGCCCCAGCATTTT. This translates into CASSGGDSYSNQPQHF. J is TRBJ1-5 and V is TRBV7-7; 7 bases align to TRBD1. The CDR3 length is 16 residues. Germline trimming cut 5 bases from V and 0 bases from J; bases unmatched to any gene: 7. Germline CDR1 SSHAT, CDR2 FNYEAQ (reference sequence).

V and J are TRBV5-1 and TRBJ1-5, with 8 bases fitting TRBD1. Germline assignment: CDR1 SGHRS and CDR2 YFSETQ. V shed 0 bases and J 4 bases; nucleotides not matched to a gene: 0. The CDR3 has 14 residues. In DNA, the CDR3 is TGCGCCAGCAGCTTGGGGACAGGGAATCAGCCCCAGCATTTT. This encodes CASSLGTGNQPQHF.

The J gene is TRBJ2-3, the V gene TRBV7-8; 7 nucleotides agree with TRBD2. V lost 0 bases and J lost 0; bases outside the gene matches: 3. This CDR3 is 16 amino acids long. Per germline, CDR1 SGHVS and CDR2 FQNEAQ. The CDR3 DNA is TGTGCCAGCAGCTTAGCGTGGGAGGGTAGCACAGATACGCAGTATTTT. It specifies CASSLAWEGSTDTQYF.

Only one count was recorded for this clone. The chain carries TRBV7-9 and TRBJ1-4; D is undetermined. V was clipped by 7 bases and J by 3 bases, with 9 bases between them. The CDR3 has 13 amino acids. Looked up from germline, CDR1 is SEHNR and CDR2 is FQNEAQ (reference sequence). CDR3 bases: TGTGCCAGCACCGAGACCGCTAATGAAAAACTGTTTTTT. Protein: CASTETANEKLFF.

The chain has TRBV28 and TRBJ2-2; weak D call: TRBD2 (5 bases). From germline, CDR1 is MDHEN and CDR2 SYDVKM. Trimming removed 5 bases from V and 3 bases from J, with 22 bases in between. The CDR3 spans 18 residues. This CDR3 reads CASSGRGYRTGDTGELFF. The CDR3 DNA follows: TGTGCCAGCAGTGGCCGAGGCTACCGAACCGGGGACACCGGGGAGCTGTTTTTT.

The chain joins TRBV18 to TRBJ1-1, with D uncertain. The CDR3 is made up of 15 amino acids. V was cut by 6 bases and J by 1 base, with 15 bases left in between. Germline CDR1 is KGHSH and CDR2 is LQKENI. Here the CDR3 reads CASSNQPEGNTEAFF. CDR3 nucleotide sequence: TGTGCCAGCTCCAATCAACCGGAAGGGAACACTGAAGCTTTCTTT.